Shown below are 9 T cell receptor beta chains from a single sample sequenced in a study of vaccination and CD4 T cells after COVID-19. Sequencing of cultured CD4+ T cell DNA used the Oncomine TCR Beta short-read assay. A single record per CDR3 protein comes from TCRdb applying MiXCR to the PCR reads. The table includes about 14,000 distinct CDR3 sequences, roughly 52% detected once. As to treatment: roughly 10-day PBMC culture with coronavirus spike peptide pools or control peptides (ViraFEST assay). Their cognate antigens are unknown. The sequencing input was CD4+ T cells from blood, cultured in vitro. The origin of the receptors is a human donor who had recovered from COVID-19.

This clonotype was detected a few times. The chain is built from TRBV7-8 and TRBJ1-1; D call uncertain. In germline, CDR1 is SGHVS, CDR2 FQNEAQ. V gave up 5 bases and J gave up 0 bases, with 7 bases separating them. The CDR3 contains 13 residues. In nucleotides, the CDR3 is TGTGCCAGCAGCCCCCTCATGAACACTGAAGCTTTCTTT. The encoded protein is CASSPLMNTEAFF.

J is TRBJ2-2 and V is TRBV6-2 or TRBV6-3; no firm D call. The CDR3 runs 18 residues. V lost 7 bases to trimming and J lost 0 bases, with 21 bases between them. Germline CDR1 reads MNHEY; CDR2 reads SVGEGT. This CDR3 reads CASNPTGSSSANTGELFF. CDR3 nucleotides: TGTGCCAGCAACCCTACCGGGTCTTCGTCCGCGAACACCGGGGAGCTGTTTTTT.

V is TRBV7-2 and J is TRBJ1-2, with D unresolved. Germline lookup yields CDR1 SGHTA and CDR2 FQGNSA. This CDR3 has 14 residues. V was clipped by 1 base and J by 5 bases, with 11 bases between them. CDR3 residues: CASSLDPAVYGYTF. CDR3 DNA sequence: TGTGCCAGCAGCTTAGACCCGGCGGTATATGGCTACACCTTC.

The genes are TRBV29-1 and TRBJ2-3, with TRBD2 matching 9 bases. The germline V gene has CDR1 SQVTM and CDR2 ANQGSEA. The V and J ends lost 5 bases and 5 bases, in that order; junction bases with no gene match: 20. The CDR3 sequence is 18 residues long. The CDR3 DNA sequence: TGCAGCGTTCAAGGGGGCGCGGGTAGCGGGAGTAGCGGAGATACGCAGTATTTT. Protein: CSVQGGAGSGSSGDTQYF.

The genes are TRBV7-8 and TRBJ1-1, with unresolved D. CDR1 is SGHVS, CDR2 FQNEAQ, per germline. The V end was cut by 2 bases, the J end by 5 bases, with 12 bases between. The CDR3 has 14 residues. CDR3 sequence (DNA): TGTGCCAGCAGCTTAATGGAGGCGGTAACTGAAGCTTTCTTT. It codes for CASSLMEAVTEAFF.

Remarks on this clonotype: Relative to the germline gene, one junction end is altered; a read error may explain this. The chain uses TRBV7-2 and TRBJ2-6, with a weak D call TRBD1 (5 bases). Germline CDR1 is SGHTA and CDR2 is FQGNSA. The CDR3 spans 17 residues. The CDR3 bases are TGTGCCAGCAGCTTACGCGTACGCGCCTCTGGGGCCACCGTCCTGACTTTC. Translation gives CASSLRVRASGATVLTF.

The chain joins TRBV11-2 to TRBJ2-3, with TRBD2 as a possible D gene (5 bases). With 0 bases removed from V and 5 bases from J, the gap between germline ends came to 9 bases. Germline V gene sequence: CDR1 SGHAT, CDR2 FQNNGV. This CDR3 is built from 14 residues. In nucleotides, the CDR3 is TGTGCCAGCAGCTTAGATCTTGAGGGAGATACGCAGTATTTT. Translation gives CASSLDLEGDTQYF.

The J gene is TRBJ1-1, the V gene TRBV12-3 or TRBV12-4, with D uncertain. The CDR3 is 14 amino acids. The V end was cut by 6 bases, the J end by 4 bases, with 15 bases between. In DNA form, the CDR3 reads TGTGCCAGCAGATTTGACTACTTAGGCACTGAAGCTTTCTTT. Translating it yields CASRFDYLGTEAFF.

This clonotype came up once. The chain joins TRBV7-2 to TRBJ2-1, with TRBD2 identical over 14 bases. Germline CDR1 SGHTA, CDR2 FQGNSA. V dropped 6 bases and J dropped 0; count of bases not matched to a gene: 10. The length of the CDR3 is 19 residues. The CDR3 DNA reads as TGTGCCAGCAGTCGGGGACTAGCGGGAGTCAAGAGCTCCTACAATGAGCAGTTCTTC. Its protein product is CASSRGLAGVKSSYNEQFF.